These 30 T cell receptor beta chains were all obtained from the same sample, sequenced in a study of blood T cells in healthy people across ages. PCR was performed a second time for roughly 7 to 12 cycles using a sample-barcoded 5' primer and a J-beta primer mix. Each CDR3 protein is one row after TCRdb ran MiXCR on the 5' RACE reads. The sample consists of hundreds of thousands of distinct CDR3 sequences, approximately 40% of them appearing once. Sequencing was performed on blood. Receptors were obtained from a man older than 75 in good health.

The chain links TRBV20-1 to TRBJ2-7; 11 nucleotides line up with TRBD2. The CDR3 runs to 14 residues. J lost 5 bases, V lost 2 bases, and 5 bases had no gene match. CDR1 DFQATT and CDR2 SNEGSKA come from the germline V gene (reference sequence). DNA of the CDR3: TGCAGTGCTAGAAAGCTAGCGGGAGGCGACGAGCAGTACTTC. This codes for CSARKLAGGDEQYF.

V and J are TRBV7-2 and TRBJ2-1; 8 bases line up with TRBD2. Losses at the gene ends were 3 bases for V and 0 bases for J; bases not matched to a gene: 7. This CDR3 spans 17 amino acids. Germline assignment: CDR1 SGHTA and CDR2 FQGNSA. CDR3 sequence reads: CASSFSYSGASYNEQFF. The CDR3 nucleotides are TGTGCCAGCAGCTTTTCCTATAGCGGGGCCTCCTACAATGAGCAGTTCTTC.

The V call is TRBV3-1, the J call TRBJ2-7; TRBD2 matches at 13 bases. V was pared by 4 bases and J by 2 bases, with 2 bases of the junction left unmatched. This CDR3 is built from 15 residues. Per the germline V gene, CDR1 is LGHDT and CDR2 is YNNKEL (reference sequence). CDR3 nucleotides: TGTGCCAGCAGCCTTGGGACTAGCGGGGCCTACGAGCAGTACTTC. Translation gives CASSLGTSGAYEQYF.

The genes are TRBV7-3 and TRBJ2-5; a possible D gene is TRBD2 (6 bases). V was cut by 7 bases and J by 11 bases, with 20 bases left in between. The germline CDR1 and CDR2 sequences are SGHTA and FQGTGA. This CDR3 has 13 amino acids. The CDR3 coding sequence is TGTGCCAGCAACCCAACGGGGGTAGCTGAGCAGTACTTC. Its protein is CASNPTGVAEQYF.

The CDR3 reads CASSFGTGLTTDTQYF. The CDR3 DNA reads TGCGCCAGCAGCTTTGGGACCGGACTTACCACAGATACGCAGTATTTT. The chain couples TRBV5-1 to TRBJ2-3; D could derive from TRBD1 or TRBD2 (5 bases each). V lost 2 bases and J lost 2, with 15 bases in between. Germline V gene data show CDR1 as SGHRS and CDR2 as YFSETQ. This CDR3 is 16 amino acids long. Looking up the rest from reference TRBV5-1 and TRBJ2-3 gives the full variable domain: KAGVTQTPRYLIKTRGQQVTLSCSPISGHRSVSWYQQTPGQGLQFLFEYFSETQRNKGNFPGRFSGRQFSNSRSEMNVSTLELGDSALYLCASSFGTGLTTDTQYFGPGTRLTVL.

The gene calls are TRBV14 and TRBJ1-4, with a tentative D call TRBD1 (5 bases). Between the trimmed V and J ends, which lost 0 bases and 2 bases, there was a span of 10 bases. The CDR3 length is 16 residues. CDR1 is SGHDN, CDR2 FVKESK, per germline. CDR3 sequence: CASSQDRTNTNEKLFF. CDR3 nucleotide sequence: TGTGCCAGCAGCCAAGATCGGACAAACACTAATGAAAAACTGTTTTTT.

The V gene is TRBV25-1, the J gene TRBJ1-2; tentative D call: TRBD1 (5 bases). CDR1 is MGHDK and CDR2 is SYGVNS in the germline V gene. The CDR3 contains 13 residues. V lost 2 bases and J lost 7, with 11 bases in between. The CDR3 sequence is CASSERTGLGYTF. Here the CDR3 DNA reads TGTGCCAGCAGTGAACGTACGGGGCTTGGCTACACCTTC.

This rearrangement joins TRBV30 to TRBJ1-1; no definite D call. V shed 0 bases and J shed 0 bases, with 14 bases lying between them. Germline V CDR1 and CDR2: GTSNPN, SVGIG (reference sequence). The CDR3 sequence is 16 residues long. CDR3 region: CAWSVRSRRMNTEAFF. The CDR3 DNA reads as TGTGCCTGGAGTGTACGAAGTAGAAGAATGAACACTGAAGCTTTCTTT.

This clonotype was picked up a small number of times. The rearrangement joins TRBV7-2 to TRBJ2-1; D not certain. Trimming took off 7 bases at V and 7 bases at J, with 8 bases between the two ends. This CDR3 contains 11 residues. The V gene's germline CDR1 is SGHTA and CDR2 FQGNSA. As DNA, the CDR3 is TGTGCCAGCACTCCTTTGAATGAGCAGTTCTTC. Amino acid sequence: CASTPLNEQFF.

Many counts were recorded for this clonotype. The chain employs TRBV29-1 and TRBJ2-4; 9 bases line up with TRBD2. Germline V gives CDR1 SQVTM, CDR2 ANQGSEA. There are 14 residues in the CDR3. Trimming cost V 3 bases and J 8 bases; bases outside gene matches: 8. For the CDR3, the DNA is TGCAGCGTTGAGTCTAGCGGGATAGACGACATTCAGTACTTC. This encodes CSVESSGIDDIQYF.

With respect to this clonotype: The junction differs from germline at one of its ends, possibly a read error. The V gene is TRBV6-2 or TRBV6-3, the J gene TRBJ2-1, with D possibly matching TRBD1 (7 bases). Germline assignment: CDR1 MNHEY and CDR2 SVGEGT. The CDR3 has 13 amino acids. CDR3 residues: CTSSRDRAGEQFF. The CDR3 bases are TGTACCAGCAGCCGTGACAGGGCGGGGGAGCAGTTCTTC.

This chain links TRBV20-1 with TRBJ1-5, with 9 bases matching TRBD1. This CDR3 comprises 15 residues. Germline V lookup: CDR1 DFQATT, CDR2 SNEGSKA (reference sequence). With 1 base clipped from V and 4 bases from J, the junction kept 5 bases outside the gene matches. The DNA of the CDR3 is TGCAGTGCTAGAGGAAGGGACAGGGAGAATCAGCCCCAGCATTTT. It yields the protein CSARGRDRENQPQHF.

The V gene is TRBV7-2, the J gene TRBJ2-3, with a tentative D call TRBD2 (6 bases). Germline lookup yields CDR1 SGHTA and CDR2 FQGNSA. V lost 5 bases and J 2 bases, leaving 14 bases between the germline ends. The CDR3 runs 15 residues. As DNA, the CDR3 is TGTGCCAGCAGCCCCGCGGGATCTTCCACAGATACGCAGTATTTT. This translates into CASSPAGSSTDTQYF.

In this sample, this clonotype turned up a few times. The chain joins TRBV28 to TRBJ1-4; 8 nucleotides line up with TRBD1. This CDR3 comprises 14 residues. Germline loops: CDR1 MDHEN, CDR2 SYDVKM. The J segment lost 5 bases and the V segment lost 5 bases, leaving 4 bases of the junction unmatched. CDR3 region: CASSGQGVNEKLFF. The CDR3 region has the DNA TGTGCCAGCAGTGGACAGGGTGTAAATGAAAAACTGTTTTTT.

The chain uses TRBV4-2 and TRBJ2-5, with D unclear. The CDR3 covers 14 residues. Deletions cut 1 base from V and 2 bases from J, with 8 bases between. The V gene's germline CDR1 is LGHNA and CDR2 YNFKEQ. The CDR3 DNA reads TGTGCCAGCAGCCAAGGCATGGTTCAAGAGACCCAGTACTTC. Its protein is CASSQGMVQETQYF.

This clonotype has just a few counts. The rearrangement uses TRBV12-3 or TRBV12-4 and TRBJ2-7; D is unclear. The CDR3 consists of 12 residues. V lost 2 bases and J 1 base, leaving 3 bases between the germline ends. This CDR3 reads CASSLQSYEQYF. The CDR3 nucleotides are TGTGCCAGCAGTTTACAGTCCTACGAGCAGTACTTC.

With respect to this clonotype: The junction does not match germline at one end; this may be a read error. The chain employs TRBV9 and TRBJ2-1; D may be TRBD1 (5 bases). CDR1 is SGDLS, CDR2 YYNGEE, per germline. The CDR3 sequence is 15 residues long. CDR3 in amino acids: CAGSPPDGQRNEQFF. DNA for the CDR3: TGTGCCGGCAGCCCCCCGGACGGACAAAGGAATGAGCAGTTCTTC.

The J gene is TRBJ2-4, the V gene TRBV6-1; no clear D gene. The J call is in doubt because the DNA end fits TRBJ2-5 better. The CDR3 is 13 amino acids. CDR1 and CDR2 (germline): MNHNS, SASEGT. CDR3 sequence: CASSDTTFGTQYF. The CDR3 region has the DNA TGTGCCAGCAGTGATACCACGTTCGGGACCCAGTACTTC.

This clonotype was seen more than once but under ten times. The chain links TRBV12-3 or TRBV12-4 to TRBJ2-1; D unclear. V lost 6 bases and J lost 12, with 21 bases in between. The CDR3 covers 14 residues. The DNA of the CDR3 is TGTGCCAGCAGCGCCCGCCCTAGGGTTTGGGCGCAGTTCTTC. Translating it yields CASSARPRVWAQFF.

This clonotype was observed a handful of times. The V call is TRBV10-1, the J call TRBJ2-3; 9 positions agree with TRBD2. The CDR3 extends over 15 amino acids. V trimming: 3 bases; J trimming: 4 bases; junction bases outside the gene matches: 5. Germline V gene sequence: CDR1 WNHNN, CDR2 SYGVQD (reference sequence). In nucleotides, the CDR3 is TGCGCCAGCAGTGAACTAGCGGGTACGTCAGATACGCAGTATTTT. It encodes CASSELAGTSDTQYF.

This clonotype occurred a few times. J is TRBJ1-2 and V is TRBV5-1, with 9 bases lining up with TRBD1. Germline V gives CDR1 SGHRS, CDR2 YFSETQ. The CDR3 length is 14 residues. V lost 4 bases, J lost 5 bases, and 6 bases stayed unmatched. Written as DNA, the CDR3 is TGCGCCAGCAGCGGGGCGGACAGGGGATATGGCTACACCTTC. This sequence encodes CASSGADRGYGYTF.

This rearrangement joins TRBV4-1 to TRBJ1-6; 7 bases match TRBD1. The germline gives CDR1 MGHRA, CDR2 YSYEKL. CDR3 size: 17 residues. J lost 5 bases, V lost 3 bases, and 10 bases had no gene match. The CDR3 spells CASSQEPGTENNSPLHF. CDR3 nucleotide sequence: TGCGCCAGCAGCCAGGAACCCGGGACAGAGAATAATTCACCCCTCCACTTT.

This clonotype was counted only a few times. This chain joins TRBV12-3 or TRBV12-4 and TRBJ2-3; D is unclear. Deletions cut 1 base from V and 1 base from J, with 15 bases between. CDR3 size: 17 residues. The CDR3 bases are TGTGCCAGCAGTTTAGATAGGCTTGCCACGGGCACAGATACGCAGTATTTT. As protein: CASSLDRLATGTDTQYF.

The rearrangement uses TRBV27 and TRBJ2-2; D is possibly TRBD1 or TRBD2 (6 bases each). The ends were cut back, 0 bases at V and 5 bases at J, with 22 bases in the middle. The CDR3 runs 19 residues. Germline loops: CDR1 MNHEY, CDR2 SMNVEV (reference sequence). CDR3 sequence: CASSLSRGLADWGTGELFF. The DNA for the CDR3 is TGTGCCAGCAGTTTATCCCGGGGGCTGGCGGATTGGGGGACCGGGGAGCTGTTTTTT.

This CDR3 reads CASSYSDRGKGNEQFF. The CDR3 DNA reads TGTGCCAGCAGTTACTCCGACAGGGGGAAAGGGAATGAGCAGTTCTTC. This rearrangement joins TRBV6-6 to TRBJ2-1, with TRBD1 matching 9 bases. The CDR3 is 16 residues long. Trimming took 0 bases from V and 7 from J; bases not matched to a gene: 7. The germline V gene encodes CDR1 MNHNY and CDR2 SVGAGI (reference sequence).

The chain employs TRBV10-3 and TRBJ2-1; a possible D gene is TRBD2 (7 bases). The CDR3 runs 17 residues. The V gene's germline CDR1 is ENHRY and CDR2 SYGVKD. With 6 bases removed from V and 0 bases from J, the gap between germline ends came to 18 bases. The DNA for the CDR3 is TGTGCCATCAGGGGTTCGAGGGGGGGGAGCTCCTACAATGAGCAGTTCTTC. Amino acids: CAIRGSRGGSSYNEQFF.

The genes are TRBV25-1 and TRBJ1-2, with D perhaps TRBD1 (6 bases). Germline assignment: CDR1 MGHDK and CDR2 SYGVNS. This CDR3 comprises 12 residues. Between the trimmed V and J ends, which lost 5 bases and 10 bases, there was a span of 14 bases. This chain's CDR3 is CASSPGQFDYTF. The CDR3 DNA sequence: TGTGCCAGCAGTCCCGGACAGTTCGACTACACCTTC.

Concerning this clonotype itself: This may be a read error: a much more frequent sequence differs by one nucleotide. The gene calls are TRBV28 and TRBJ2-4; TRBD1 matches 10 bases. CDR3 length: 13 residues. After removal of 8 bases from V and 8 bases from J, the junction contained 6 bases not matched to a gene. The germline V gene has CDR1 MDHEN and CDR2 SYDVKM. The CDR3 coding sequence is TGTGCCAGCGTCGACAGGGGGCCGGACATTCAGTACTTC. Residues: CASVDRGPDIQYF.

The chain employs TRBV30 and TRBJ2-5, with TRBD2 as a possible D gene (6 bases). Germline V gene data show CDR1 as GTSNPN and CDR2 as SVGIG (reference sequence). This CDR3 is 13 amino acids long. V was pared by 0 bases and J by 7 bases, with 12 bases between. The CDR3 nucleotides read TGTGCCTGGAGTGTTCACACAGCGGGGACCCAGTACTTC. Translation: CAWSVHTAGTQYF.

This chain joins TRBV28 and TRBJ2-7; the D gene is possibly TRBD1 (6 bases). CDR1 MDHEN and CDR2 SYDVKM come from the germline V gene. This CDR3 is built from 15 residues. Trimming left V 5 bases short and J 4 bases short, with 18 bases between. The chain's CDR3 is CASSEQVQGRYEQYF. DNA for the CDR3: TGTGCCAGCAGTGAACAGGTCCAGGGGAGATACGAGCAGTACTTC. The whole variable domain, remainder taken from reference TRBV28 and TRBJ2-7, is DVKVTQSSRYLVKRTGEKVFLECVQDMDHENMFWYRQDPGLGLRLIYFSYDVKMKEKGDIPEGYSVSREKKERFSLILESASTNQTSMYLCASSEQVQGRYEQYFGPGTRLTVT.